What follows are 6 T cell receptor beta chains derived from one specimen sequenced in a study of response to subunit inactivated influenza vaccine. TCRdb used MiXCR to reprocess the RT-PCR reads, holding one entry per CDR3 protein. The sample holds about 620,000 distinct CDR3 sequences, approximately 10% seen once. The sample here was PBMCs from blood, taken on the day of vaccination. The origin of the receptors is a man aged 50 to 60 who received an inactivated influenza vaccine.

This chain connects TRBV7-8 to TRBJ2-2; D not resolved. The germline V gene encodes CDR1 SGHVS and CDR2 FQNEAQ. CDR3 size: 15 residues. V was cut by 5 bases and J by 4 bases, with 14 bases left in between. CDR3 residues: CASSGRLYTTGELFF. The CDR3 DNA reads as TGTGCCAGCAGCGGTCGACTGTATACCACCGGGGAGCTGTTTTTT. The whole variable domain, filled in from reference TRBV7-8 and TRBJ2-2, reads GAGVSQSPRYKVAKRGQDVALRCDPISGHVSLFWYQQALGQGPEFLTYFQNEAQLDKSGLPSDRFFAERPEGSVSTLKIQRTQQEDSAVYLCASSGRLYTTGELFFGEGSRLTVL.

This chain joins TRBV9 and TRBJ1-4; 12 bases map to TRBD1. The length of the CDR3 is 16 residues. V was clipped by 3 bases and J by 8 bases; unmatched bases: 8. CDR1 is SGDLS and CDR2 is YYNGEE in the germline V gene. The CDR3 nucleotides are TGTGCCAGCAGCGCCCGGGACAGGGGGCGCCTCGAAAAACTGTTTTTT. It yields the protein CASSARDRGRLEKLFF.

The chain recombines TRBV19 with TRBJ2-7, with TRBD1 matching over 11 bases. CDR1 is LNHDA and CDR2 is SQIVND in the germline V gene (reference sequence). The junction had 4 bases not matched to a gene; V was cut back by 5 bases and J by 1 base. The CDR3 extends over 15 amino acids. This CDR3 reads CASSAGTGGSYEQYF. The CDR3 bases are TGTGCCAGTAGTGCCGGGACAGGGGGGTCCTACGAGCAGTACTTC.

This rearrangement joins TRBV7-2 to TRBJ2-7; D gene ambiguous. The CDR3 runs 16 residues. Germline CDR1 and CDR2: SGHTA and FQGNSA. With 1 base removed from V and 3 bases from J, the gap between germline ends came to 16 bases. CDR3 DNA sequence: TGTGCCAGCAGCTTAGAGAGGTCGTTGGGTTTCTACGAGCAGTACTTC. The encoded protein is CASSLERSLGFYEQYF.

This sequence joins TRBV5-1 and TRBJ2-3, with 13 bases aligning to TRBD2. The germline V gene encodes CDR1 SGHRS and CDR2 YFSETQ. The V segment lost 4 bases and the J segment 5 bases; nucleotides outside the gene matches: 10. This CDR3 region has 17 residues. The CDR3 DNA reads TGCGCCAGCAGCACCGGACTAGCGGGAGTATTGCGAGATACGCAGTATTTT. The encoded protein is CASSTGLAGVLRDTQYF.

The chain has TRBV20-1 and TRBJ2-7; perhaps TRBD1 as D (6 bases). With 4 bases removed from V and 1 base from J, the gap between germline ends came to 20 bases. The germline V gene has CDR1 DFQATT and CDR2 SNEGSKA (reference sequence). This CDR3 has 16 residues. The CDR3 coding sequence is TGCAGTGCTAACCCTCCTACAGGGATCAGATCCTACGAGCAGTACTTC. Translation gives CSANPPTGIRSYEQYF.